This TCR beta chain appears in the sequencing data of a study of spatial heterogeneity in lung cancer. Study context: Available follow-up PBMC samples were sequenced, at a median of about 2 years post-resection.

CDR1 SEHNR and CDR2 FQNEAQ come from the germline V gene (reference sequence). V was pared by 3 bases and J by 2 bases, with 7 bases between. The CDR3 covers 13 residues. MiXCR, applied by TCRdb to the 5' RACE reads, yields one record per CDR3 protein. The data contain about 120,000 distinct CDR3 sequences, roughly an eighth of them singletons. As for time point: blood at routine non-recurrence follow-up after resection. Without sorting, whole RNA was sequenced from tumor, nontumor lung or frozen PBMC. This specimen consisted of PBMCs, obtained at follow-up. The V gene is TRBV7-9, the J gene TRBJ1-1, with D unresolved. This clonotype was sampled from a male donor with early-stage non-small cell lung cancer. This chain's CDR3 is CASSLEHNTEAFF. CDR3 nucleotides: TGTGCCAGCAGCTTGGAACATAACACTGAAGCTTTCTTT.